These 4 T cell receptor beta chains came from one sample sequenced in a study of beta chain features in type 1 diabetes. Study results and caveats: Shortening of TCRB CDR3s, moderate but significant, appeared in all four CD4+ subsets of Type 1 diabetes patients.

Of the isolated RNA, all was reverse transcribed, and so the sequenced material was expressed TCRB transcripts. The table came from immunoSEQ multiplex PCR; TCRdb's copy has only in-frame clones and leaves some out. Of about 370,000 clones detected, 8.5% to 10% appear once; the ten largest clones hold less than 0.65%. For these TCRs, the target antigens are not known. Specimen: central memory CD4+ T cells from blood. These receptors all come from a man aged 30 to 45 with type 1 diabetes.

This clone has more than one count but fewer than ten. The V gene is TRBV7-3, the J gene TRBJ1-4; 10 bases fit TRBD1. V was clipped by 5 bases and J by 0 bases; unmatched bases: 9. The CDR3 length is 18 residues. The germline V gene has CDR1 SGHTA and CDR2 FQGTGA. CDR3 DNA sequence: TGTGCCAGCAGCGGACGGACAGGGGGGACTGCAACTAATGAAAAACTGTTTTTT. Translating it yields CASSGRTGGTATNEKLFF.

Points on this clone: A much more abundant neighbour one base away suggests this may be a read error. V gene TRBV11-2 combines with J gene TRBJ1-1, with a possible D match to TRBD1 (6 bases). Germline CDR1 is SGHAT and CDR2 is FQNNGV. V lost 5 bases to trimming and J lost 3 bases, with 10 bases between them. The CDR3 length is 13 residues. Here the CDR3 reads CASSQQGYTEAFF. CDR3 in DNA: TGTGCCAGCAGCCAACAGGGCTACACTGAAGCTTTCTTT.

This clone was seen only a few times. This chain links TRBV7-9 with TRBJ2-5; D might be TRBD2 (5 bases). The CDR3 is made up of 12 amino acids. Trimming took off 7 bases at V and 2 bases at J, with 8 bases between the two ends. In germline, CDR1 is SEHNR, CDR2 FQNEAQ (reference sequence). The CDR3 DNA follows: TGTGCCAGCAATCGGGGACAAGAGACCCAGTACTTC. Protein product: CASNRGQETQYF.

V gene TRBV7-9 combines with J gene TRBJ2-2, with 10 bases fitting TRBD2. Germline values: CDR1 SEHNR, CDR2 FQNEAQ (reference sequence). This CDR3 region has 16 residues. Losses at the gene ends were 5 bases for V and 6 bases for J; bases not matched to a gene: 9. The CDR3 protein is CASSPGLASLPGELFF. The CDR3, as DNA: TGTGCCAGCAGCCCGGGACTAGCGTCACTCCCCGGGGAGCTGTTTTTT.